This is a list of T cell receptor beta chains from one sample in a study of human T cells and chemical hapten exposure. TCRdb re-analysed the RACE reads in MiXCR, keeping a single row per CDR3 protein. The table includes about 74,000 distinct CDR3 sequences, 12% to 15% detected once. Sequenced here: whole blood, sampled in connection with sensitization to the hapten diphenylcyclopropenone (DPC). The receptors derive from a woman aged 45-65 years with alopecia areata. Some clones in this sample may be carry-over from other donors' samples. The CDR3 runs from the conserved cysteine through the conserved F or W. The D gene is left open where the match is weak. Expanded clones get a size class; other rows say once, few or many, or leave the size out.

size: few; D: .; V: TRBV9; J: TRBJ1-2; DNA: TGTGCCAGCAGCGTCTCCCACTTGGGCTCCGGCTACACCTTC; CDR3: CASSVSHLGSGYTF
size: few; D: .; V: TRBV28; J: TRBJ2-5; DNA: TGTGCCAGCCGGGATTATGAGACCCAGTACTTC; CDR3: CASRDYETQYF
size: few; D: TRBD1; V: TRBV10-1; J: TRBJ2-7; DNA: TGCGCCAGCAGTGAGGACAGGGTCTACGAGCAGTACTTC; CDR3: CASSEDRVYEQYF
size: many; D: TRBD1; V: TRBV6-6; J: TRBJ2-7; DNA: TGTGCCAGCAGTCCAGGGGGCTACGAGCAGTACTTC; CDR3: CASSPGGYEQYF
size: few; D: .; V: TRBV18; J: TRBJ1-2; DNA: TGTGCCAGCTCGCGTGAGTCCTATGGCTACACCTTC; CDR3: CASSRESYGYTF
size: few; D: .; V: TRBV5-1; J: TRBJ2-7; DNA: TGCGCCAGCAGCTTCACCGGGACGGTGGAGAACGAGCAGTACTTC; CDR3: CASSFTGTVENEQYF
size: many; D: .; V: TRBV7-9; J: TRBJ2-1; DNA: TGTGCCAGCAGCCCCCCCGCGGGCCATGAGCAGTTCTTC; CDR3: CASSPPAGHEQFF
size: few; D: .; V: TRBV20-1; J: TRBJ1-5; DNA: TGCAGTGCGAGACAGCCGAGCAATCAGCCCCAGCATTTT; CDR3: CSARQPSNQPQHF
size: .; D: .; V: TRBV3-1; J: TRBJ2-1; DNA: TGTGCCAGCAGCCAAGGGAGTAACAATGAGCAGTTCTTC; CDR3: CASSQGSNNEQFF
size: .; D: TRBD2; V: TRBV12-3/TRBV12-4; J: TRBJ2-1; DNA: TGTGCCAGCAGTGCCCTGGGACTAGCAGTGGATGAGCAGTTCTTC; CDR3: CASSALGLAVDEQFF
size: .; D: TRBD1; V: TRBV27; J: TRBJ1-1; DNA: TGTGCCAGCAGTTTAGTTAAACACAGGGGCACTGAAGCTTTCTTT; CDR3: CASSLVKHRGTEAFF
size: few; D: TRBD2; V: TRBV7-6; J: TRBJ2-3; DNA: TGTGCCAGCAGCCTTGCTAGCGGGAGGGATACGCAGTATTTT; CDR3: CASSLASGRDTQYF
size: few; D: .; V: TRBV7-9; J: TRBJ2-1; DNA: TGTGCCAGCAGCTTTTCTGGACTTACATACAATGAGCAGTTCTTC; CDR3: CASSFSGLTYNEQFF
size: .; D: TRBD2; V: TRBV30; J: TRBJ2-1; DNA: TGTGCCTGGAGAAACCCGCCCTCTAGCGGTCAGTTCTTC; CDR3: CAWRNPPSSGQFF
size: few; D: TRBD1; V: TRBV7-2; J: TRBJ2-7; DNA: TGTGCCAGCAGCTTAGACAGGGGGCGGTACGAGCAGTACTTC; CDR3: CASSLDRGRYEQYF
size: .; D: TRBD2; V: TRBV7-2; J: TRBJ2-1; DNA: TGTGCCAGCAGCTCCGAACCGGGACTAGCGGGAGGAACCGCGTTCTTC; CDR3: CASSSEPGLAGGTAFF
size: .; D: .; V: TRBV3-1; J: TRBJ2-2; DNA: TGTGCCAGCAGCCCGACCCCCCCCGTTGAGCTGTCTTTT; CDR3: CASSPTPPVELSF
size: .; D: .; V: TRBV6-1; J: TRBJ2-5; DNA: TGTGCCAGCAGTGGCATAACGGGACCCCTGTACCAAGAGACCCAGTACTTC; CDR3: CASSGITGPLYQETQYF
size: many; D: TRBD1; V: TRBV20-1; J: TRBJ2-2; DNA: TGCAGTGCCGCGGACAGGGGGTCTTCGAACACCGGGGAGCTGTTTTTT; CDR3: CSAADRGSSNTGELFF
size: few; D: .; V: TRBV2; J: TRBJ1-6; DNA: TGTGCCAGCAGTGAGGCGACAGGTTCACCCCTCCACTTT; CDR3: CASSEATGSPLHF
size: many; D: TRBD2; V: TRBV20-1; J: TRBJ2-7; DNA: TGCAGTGCATTCGGCGGGGCTAGCGGGAGTAGCGAGCAGTACTTC; CDR3: CSAFGGASGSSEQYF
size: few; D: TRBD2; V: TRBV27; J: TRBJ2-7; DNA: TGTGCCAGCAAGACGACTAGCGACCTTTCCTACGAGCAGTACTTC; CDR3: CASKTTSDLSYEQYF
size: .; D: TRBD2; V: TRBV20-1; J: TRBJ2-1; DNA: TGCAGTGCTAGGGAACTAGCGGGACTTGCCTCCTACAATGAGCAGTTCTTC; CDR3: CSARELAGLASYNEQFF
size: .; D: .; V: TRBV28; J: TRBJ1-5; DNA: TGTGCCAGCAGCTCGGCAGGATCTAGCAATCAGCCCCAGCATTTT; CDR3: CASSSAGSSNQPQHF
size: few; D: TRBD2; V: TRBV28; J: TRBJ2-7; DNA: TGTGCCAGCAGGGGAGGGACCTACGAGCAGTACTTC; CDR3: CASRGGTYEQYF
size: many; D: .; V: TRBV7-2; J: TRBJ2-5; DNA: TGTGCCAGCAGCTTAGGGACCACGTACCAAGAGACCCAGTACTTC; CDR3: CASSLGTTYQETQYF
size: .; D: TRBD1; V: TRBV11-3; J: TRBJ2-1; DNA: TGTGCCAGCAGCCCCAGGGGACAGGTGAACAATGAGCAGTTCTTC; CDR3: CASSPRGQVNNEQFF
size: few; D: .; V: TRBV11-1; J: TRBJ2-3; DNA: TGTGCCAGCAGCTTAGCCTTCGGCAGGGGGAGGACAGATACGCAGTATTTT; CDR3: CASSLAFGRGRTDTQYF
size: few; D: .; V: TRBV5-1; J: TRBJ1-4; DNA: TGCGCCAGCAGCTTTGACCAAGGGGAAAAACTGTTTTTT; CDR3: CASSFDQGEKLFF
size: many; D: TRBD2; V: TRBV20-1; J: TRBJ2-3; DNA: TGCAGTGCTAGAGTGGCGGGAGGCAGCACAGATACGCAGTATTTT; CDR3: CSARVAGGSTDTQYF
size: few; D: .; V: TRBV7-2; J: TRBJ1-3; DNA: TGTGCCAGCAGCTTAAGGGGGATTGGAGTGGGAGGAAACACCATATATTTT; CDR3: CASSLRGIGVGGNTIYF
size: many; D: TRBD2; V: TRBV7-2; J: TRBJ2-1; DNA: TGTGCCAGCAGCTTAGTGGCTAGCGGGAGAGGAAACAATGAGCAGTTCTTC; CDR3: CASSLVASGRGNNEQFF
size: .; D: .; V: TRBV7-8; J: TRBJ2-3; DNA: TGTGCCAGCAGCGAGGAGGATACGCAGTATTTT; CDR3: CASSEEDTQYF
size: many; D: TRBD1; V: TRBV29-1; J: TRBJ1-5; DNA: TGCAGCGTCACAGGGGGTAGCTGGGATCAGCCCCAGCATTTT; CDR3: CSVTGGSWDQPQHF
size: few; D: .; V: TRBV18; J: TRBJ2-4; DNA: TGTGCCAGCTCACCACCGGAGAGCCTAGCCAAAAACATTCAGTACTTC; CDR3: CASSPPESLAKNIQYF
size: many; D: .; V: TRBV14; J: TRBJ2-7; DNA: TGTGCCAGCAGCCAGAGCCCGAGGAGCCAGCAGTACTTC; CDR3: CASSQSPRSQQYF
size: few; D: TRBD2; V: TRBV20-1; J: TRBJ2-1; DNA: TGCAGTGCGGGCGGGAGTCGCGGCAATGAGCAGTTCTTC; CDR3: CSAGGSRGNEQFF
size: few; D: TRBD1; V: TRBV28; J: TRBJ2-7; DNA: TGTGCCAGCAGTTTGGCCGGGACAGGGGGGGCCGAGCAGTACTTC; CDR3: CASSLAGTGGAEQYF
size: few; D: .; V: TRBV12-3/TRBV12-4; J: TRBJ1-4; DNA: TGTGCCAGCAGTTTTTGGGCTAATGAAAAACTGTTTTTT; CDR3: CASSFWANEKLFF
size: .; D: .; V: TRBV5-5; J: TRBJ1-4; DNA: TGTGCCAGCAGCGATCCCCTCACCAATAGCGGTGAAAAACTGTTTTTT; CDR3: CASSDPLTNSGEKLFF
size: .; D: .; V: TRBV5-1; J: TRBJ1-1; DNA: TGCGCCAGCAGCTTGGATGTCGGGGTGCGGGCTTTCTTT; CDR3: CASSLDVGVRAFF
size: few; D: .; V: TRBV10-2; J: TRBJ2-7; DNA: TGCGCCAGCAGTGAAGGGGGCTCCTACGAGCAGTACTTC; CDR3: CASSEGGSYEQYF
size: .; D: TRBD2; V: TRBV15; J: TRBJ2-7; DNA: TGTGCCACCAGCAGAGCAGGACTAGCGGGAGGTAGCGAGCAGTACTTC; CDR3: CATSRAGLAGGSEQYF
size: .; D: .; V: TRBV7-8; J: TRBJ1-1; DNA: TGTGCCAGCAGCCCAGGACTGAACACTGAAGCTTTCTTT; CDR3: CASSPGLNTEAFF
size: .; D: .; V: TRBV12-3/TRBV12-4; J: TRBJ2-5; DNA: TGTGCCAGCAGTTTCCCGGGAGTCGAGACCCAGTACTTC; CDR3: CASSFPGVETQYF
size: .; D: .; V: TRBV11-3; J: TRBJ2-5; DNA: TGTGCCAGCAGCTTAGACAGAGAGACCCAGTACTTC; CDR3: CASSLDRETQYF
size: .; D: .; V: TRBV11-3; J: TRBJ2-2; DNA: TGTGCCAGCAGCCCCACAACCCGAACCCACACCGGGGAGCTGTTTTTT; CDR3: CASSPTTRTHTGELFF
size: few; D: .; V: TRBV12-3/TRBV12-4; J: TRBJ2-4; DNA: TGTGCCAGCACCACGAGTGGCGGAGTTAGCTTC; CDR3: CASTTSGGVSF
size: few; D: TRBD1; V: TRBV20-1; J: TRBJ1-1; DNA: TGCAGTGCTAGCTCCCACAGGGGCACTGAAGCTTTCTTT; CDR3: CSASSHRGTEAFF
size: .; D: .; V: TRBV20-1; J: TRBJ1-1; DNA: TGCAGTACCAGGCTGGCAGGGGTGAACACTGAAGCTTTCTTT; CDR3: CSTRLAGVNTEAFF
size: few; D: .; V: TRBV12-3/TRBV12-4; J: TRBJ1-1; DNA: TGTGCCAGCAGTTTGCCGGGGAGGACTGAAGCTTTCTTT; CDR3: CASSLPGRTEAFF
size: few; D: TRBD2; V: TRBV7-7; J: TRBJ2-5; DNA: TGTGCCAGCAGCCCGTCGGCGGGAGCCCTGACCCAGTACTTC; CDR3: CASSPSAGALTQYF
size: many; D: .; V: TRBV28; J: TRBJ2-2; DNA: TGTGCCAGCAGTCCGGGGGGCCGCACCGGGGAGCTGTTTTTT; CDR3: CASSPGGRTGELFF
size: .; D: .; V: TRBV7-2; J: TRBJ1-1; DNA: TGTGCCAGCAGCTCCAATCTACGTGCTGAAGCTTTCTTT; CDR3: CASSSNLRAEAFF
size: .; D: .; V: TRBV18; J: TRBJ2-1; DNA: TGTGCCAGCTCACAGGACAGCCACTACAATGAGCAGTTCTTC; CDR3: CASSQDSHYNEQFF
size: few; D: .; V: TRBV20-1; J: TRBJ1-1; DNA: TGCAGTGCTAGAGATGTACGGGGCGGCACTGAAGCTTTCTTT; CDR3: CSARDVRGGTEAFF
size: .; D: .; V: TRBV21-1; J: TRBJ1-2; DNA: TGTGCCAGCAGCACCCGCAGGGGGCGGGGAAGGGGCTACACCTTC; CDR3: CASSTRRGRGRGYTF
size: few; D: .; V: TRBV12-3/TRBV12-4; J: TRBJ2-7; DNA: TGTGCCAGCACCCCAGGGGCCGGGAGTGCCTACGAGCAGTACTTC; CDR3: CASTPGAGSAYEQYF
size: .; D: TRBD2; V: TRBV4-2; J: TRBJ2-1; DNA: TGTGCCAGCAGCCAAGAGTCTAGCGGGATTCCCTACAATGAGCAGTTCTTC; CDR3: CASSQESSGIPYNEQFF